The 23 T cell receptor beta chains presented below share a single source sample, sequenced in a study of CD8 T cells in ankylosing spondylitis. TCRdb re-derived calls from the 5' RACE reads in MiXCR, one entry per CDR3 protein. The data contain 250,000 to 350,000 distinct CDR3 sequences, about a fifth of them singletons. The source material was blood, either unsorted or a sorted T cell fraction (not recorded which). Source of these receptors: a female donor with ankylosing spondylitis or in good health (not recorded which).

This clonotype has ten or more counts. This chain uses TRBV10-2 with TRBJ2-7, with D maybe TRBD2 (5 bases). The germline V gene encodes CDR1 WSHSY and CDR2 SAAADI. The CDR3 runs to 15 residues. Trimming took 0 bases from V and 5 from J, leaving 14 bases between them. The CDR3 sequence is CASSESASLGDEQYF. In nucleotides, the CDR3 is TGCGCCAGCAGTGAGTCGGCTTCGCTCGGGGACGAGCAGTACTTC.

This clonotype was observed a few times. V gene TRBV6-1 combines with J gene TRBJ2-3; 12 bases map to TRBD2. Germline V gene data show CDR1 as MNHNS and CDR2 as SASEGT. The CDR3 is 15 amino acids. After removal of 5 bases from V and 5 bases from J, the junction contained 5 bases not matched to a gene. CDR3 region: CASSPTSGRGDTQYF. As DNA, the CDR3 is TGTGCCAGCAGTCCGACTAGCGGGAGAGGAGATACGCAGTATTTT.

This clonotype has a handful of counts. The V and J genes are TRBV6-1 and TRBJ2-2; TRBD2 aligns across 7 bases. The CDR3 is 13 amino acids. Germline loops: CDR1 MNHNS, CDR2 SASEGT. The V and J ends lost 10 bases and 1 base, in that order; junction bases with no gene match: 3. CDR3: CATRTRNTGELFF. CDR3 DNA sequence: TGTGCCACCAGGACTAGGAACACCGGGGAGCTGTTTTTT.

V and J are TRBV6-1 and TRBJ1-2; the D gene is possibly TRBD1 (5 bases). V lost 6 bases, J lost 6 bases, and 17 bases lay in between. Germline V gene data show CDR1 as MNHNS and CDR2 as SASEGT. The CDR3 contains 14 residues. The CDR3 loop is CASRDWTLGDGYTF. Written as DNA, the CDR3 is TGTGCCAGCAGGGATTGGACACTCGGAGATGGCTACACCTTC.

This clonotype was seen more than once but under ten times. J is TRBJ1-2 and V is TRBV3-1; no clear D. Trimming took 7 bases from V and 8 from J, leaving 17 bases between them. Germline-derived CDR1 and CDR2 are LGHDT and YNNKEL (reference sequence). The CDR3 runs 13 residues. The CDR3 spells CASTSAGRLGYTF. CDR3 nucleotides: TGTGCCAGCACCTCAGCGGGGAGATTGGGCTACACCTTC.

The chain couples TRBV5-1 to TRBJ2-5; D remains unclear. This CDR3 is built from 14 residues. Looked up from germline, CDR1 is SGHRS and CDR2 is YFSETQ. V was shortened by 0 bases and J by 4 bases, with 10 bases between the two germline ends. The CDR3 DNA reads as TGCGCCAGCAGCTTGGATCGGCCCGGAGAGACCCAGTACTTC. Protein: CASSLDRPGETQYF.

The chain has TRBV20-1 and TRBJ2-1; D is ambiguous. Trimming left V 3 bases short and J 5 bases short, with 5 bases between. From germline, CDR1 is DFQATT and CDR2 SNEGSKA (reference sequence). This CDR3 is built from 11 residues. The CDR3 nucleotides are TGCAGTGCTAGTGGGGACAATGAGCAGTTCTTC. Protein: CSASGDNEQFF.

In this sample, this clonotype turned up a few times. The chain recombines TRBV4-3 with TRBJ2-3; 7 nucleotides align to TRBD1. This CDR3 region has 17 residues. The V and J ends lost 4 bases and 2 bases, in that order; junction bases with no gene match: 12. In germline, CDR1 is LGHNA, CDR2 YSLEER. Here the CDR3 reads CASSLGTGQQNTDTQYF. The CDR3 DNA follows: TGCGCCAGCAGCCTCGGGACGGGACAGCAGAACACAGATACGCAGTATTTT.

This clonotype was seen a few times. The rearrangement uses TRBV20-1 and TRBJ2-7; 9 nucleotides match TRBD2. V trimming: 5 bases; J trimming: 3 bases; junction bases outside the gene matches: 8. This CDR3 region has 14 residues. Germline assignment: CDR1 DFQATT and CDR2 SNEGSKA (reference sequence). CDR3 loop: CSAQIAGDVYEQYF. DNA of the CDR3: TGCAGTGCTCAGATAGCGGGGGACGTCTACGAGCAGTACTTC.

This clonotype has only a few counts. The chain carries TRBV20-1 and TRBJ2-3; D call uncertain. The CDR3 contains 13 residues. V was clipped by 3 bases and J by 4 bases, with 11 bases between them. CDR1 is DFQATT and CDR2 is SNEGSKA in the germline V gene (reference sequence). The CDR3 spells CSASVSSPDTQYF. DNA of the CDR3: TGCAGTGCTAGCGTTTCATCTCCAGATACGCAGTATTTT.

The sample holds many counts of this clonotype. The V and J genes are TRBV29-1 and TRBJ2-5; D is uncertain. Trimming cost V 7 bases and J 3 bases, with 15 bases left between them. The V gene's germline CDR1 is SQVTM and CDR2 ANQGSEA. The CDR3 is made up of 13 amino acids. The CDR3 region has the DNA TGCAGCGCCGCGCCAGGAAGTAAAGAGACCCAGTACTTC. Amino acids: CSAAPGSKETQYF.

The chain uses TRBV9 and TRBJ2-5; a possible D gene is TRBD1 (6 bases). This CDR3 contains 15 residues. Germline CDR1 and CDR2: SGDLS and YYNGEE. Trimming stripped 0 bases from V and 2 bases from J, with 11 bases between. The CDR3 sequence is CASSVGDRIQETQYF. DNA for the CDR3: TGTGCCAGCAGCGTAGGTGACAGGATACAAGAGACCCAGTACTTC.

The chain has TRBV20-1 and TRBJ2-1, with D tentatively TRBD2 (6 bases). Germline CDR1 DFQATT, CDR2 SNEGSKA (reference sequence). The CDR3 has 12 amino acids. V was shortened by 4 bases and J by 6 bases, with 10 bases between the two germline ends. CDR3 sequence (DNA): TGCAGTGCTAAAGGCGGGGTCAATGAGCAGTTCTTC. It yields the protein CSAKGGVNEQFF.

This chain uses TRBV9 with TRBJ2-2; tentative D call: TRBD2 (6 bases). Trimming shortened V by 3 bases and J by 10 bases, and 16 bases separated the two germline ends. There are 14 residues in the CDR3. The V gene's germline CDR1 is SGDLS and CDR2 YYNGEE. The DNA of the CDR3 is TGTGCCAGCAGCGCGGGGGACGGATCAACGGAGCTGTTTTTT. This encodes CASSAGDGSTELFF.

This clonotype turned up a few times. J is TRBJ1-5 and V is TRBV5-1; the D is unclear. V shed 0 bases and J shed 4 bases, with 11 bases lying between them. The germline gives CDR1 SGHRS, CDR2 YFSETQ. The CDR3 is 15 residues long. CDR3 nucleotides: TGCGCCAGCAGCTTGGTCGCGGGGATGAATCAGCCCCAGCATTTT. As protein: CASSLVAGMNQPQHF.

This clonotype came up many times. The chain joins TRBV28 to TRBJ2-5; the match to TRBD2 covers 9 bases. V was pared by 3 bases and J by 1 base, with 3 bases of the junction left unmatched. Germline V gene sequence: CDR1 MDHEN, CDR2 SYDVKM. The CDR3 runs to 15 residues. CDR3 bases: TGTGCCAGCAGTTTGCCGACTAGCGGCCAAGAGACCCAGTACTTC. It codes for CASSLPTSGQETQYF.

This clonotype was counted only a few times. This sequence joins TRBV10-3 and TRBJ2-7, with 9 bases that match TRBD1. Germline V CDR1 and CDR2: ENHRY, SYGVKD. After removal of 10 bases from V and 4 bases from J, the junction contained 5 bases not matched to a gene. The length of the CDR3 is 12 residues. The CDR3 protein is CATRDRAYEQYF. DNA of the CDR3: TGTGCCACCCGGGACAGGGCGTACGAGCAGTACTTC.

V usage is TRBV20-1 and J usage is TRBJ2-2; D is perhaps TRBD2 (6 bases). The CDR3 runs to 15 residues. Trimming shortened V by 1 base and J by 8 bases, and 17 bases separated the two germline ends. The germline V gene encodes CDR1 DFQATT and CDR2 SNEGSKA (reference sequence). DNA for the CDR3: TGCAGTGCTAGAGCACTAGCCGGAGCGAGAGGGGAGCTGTTTTTT. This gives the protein CSARALAGARGELFF.

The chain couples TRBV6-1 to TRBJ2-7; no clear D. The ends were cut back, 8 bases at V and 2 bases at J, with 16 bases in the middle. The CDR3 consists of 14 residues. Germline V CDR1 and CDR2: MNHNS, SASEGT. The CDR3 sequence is CASGDMSKTYEQYF. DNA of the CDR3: TGTGCCAGCGGCGACATGTCGAAGACCTACGAGCAGTACTTC.

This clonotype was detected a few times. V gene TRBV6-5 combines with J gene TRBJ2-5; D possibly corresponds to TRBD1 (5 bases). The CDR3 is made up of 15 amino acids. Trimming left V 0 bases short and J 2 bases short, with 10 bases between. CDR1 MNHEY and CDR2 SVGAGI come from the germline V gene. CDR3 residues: CASSYSRGGQETQYF. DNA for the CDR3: TGTGCCAGCAGTTACTCAAGGGGCGGACAAGAGACCCAGTACTTC.

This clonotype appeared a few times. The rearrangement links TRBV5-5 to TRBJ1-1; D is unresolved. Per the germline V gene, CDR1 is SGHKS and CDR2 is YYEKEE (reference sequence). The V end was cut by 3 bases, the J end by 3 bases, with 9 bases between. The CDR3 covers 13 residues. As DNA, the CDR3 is TGTGCCAGCAGCTCTGTCGTAGACACTGAAGCTTTCTTT. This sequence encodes CASSSVVDTEAFF. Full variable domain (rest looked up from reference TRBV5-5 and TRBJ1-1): DAGVTQSPTHLIKTRGQQVTLRCSPISGHKSVSWYQQVLGQGPQFIFQYYEKEERGRGNFPDRFSARQFPNYSSELNVNALLLGDSALYLCASSSVVDTEAFFGQGTRLTVV.

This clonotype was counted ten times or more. The CDR3: CASSERTSNTGELFF. CDR3 in DNA: TGTGCCAGCAGCGAAAGGACCTCGAACACCGGGGAGCTGTTTTTT. This chain joins TRBV7-9 and TRBJ2-2; D remains ambiguous. Per germline, CDR1 SEHNR and CDR2 FQNEAQ (reference sequence). V dropped 5 bases and J dropped 0 bases, with 10 bases sitting between them. This CDR3 region has 15 residues.

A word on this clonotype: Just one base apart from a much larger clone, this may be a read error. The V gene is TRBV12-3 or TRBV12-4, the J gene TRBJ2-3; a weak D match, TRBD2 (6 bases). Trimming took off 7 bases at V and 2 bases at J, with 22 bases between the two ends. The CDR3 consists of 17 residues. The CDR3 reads CASTSKLTSWFTDTQYF. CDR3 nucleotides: TGTGCCAGCACCTCAAAATTAACTAGCTGGTTCACAGATACGCAGTATTTT.